The sequence of this TCR beta chain was determined in a study of blood T cells in healthy people across ages (dated by TCRdb to the mid-2010s). About the full investigation: In model experiments, template switching captured roughly one uniquely barcoded TCR beta cDNA molecule for every two T cells. Age-related changes in TCR beta repertoire diversity were measured in the study by deep sequencing normalized with unique cDNA molecular identifiers. Four age groups were formed from the donors: young (average about 17 years), middle-aged (around 37), aged (over 55) and long-lived (around 82). To avoid experimental bias, donors of different ages were randomly spread across the sequencing lanes. Using the same blood draw, the study looked at two additional independent replicas of 1 million unique cDNA reads for two donors, one aged 18 to 29 and the other aged 80 or older.

The germline V gene (reference sequence) sets CDR1 to DFQATT and CDR2 to SNEGSKA. Germline trimming: 6 bases from V, 1 base from J; junction bases outside gene matches: 10. Spanning cysteine to phenylalanine, the CDR3 consists of 16 amino acids. Only CDR3 DNA is held: 48 bases, read in frame from base 1. A note on this clonotype: The antigen it binds to is not known. No much larger clone exists at a distance of one base, and base qualities are not known.

Systemically healthy Caucasian individuals from Russia, roughly 40 in total and aged roughly 6 to 95 years, were included as donors. About 9.1 milliliters of peripheral blood were collected from each donor into EDTA-treated Vacutainer tubes. Ficoll-Paque density-gradient centrifugation was used to isolate PBMCs, with at least 6 million per sample. Trizol reagent was used to extract total RNA from PBMCs, with at least 6 micrograms per sample. For every donor, flow cytometry on a PBMC aliquot measured the percentage of naive CD45RAhigh/CD27high T cells. Library construction relied on 5' RACE. The reads were generated on an Illumina HiSeq 2500. A second PCR of roughly 7 to 11 cycles was performed with a sample-barcoded 5' primer and a J-beta primer mix. A unique molecular identifier was introduced onto each TCR beta cDNA molecule by a template-switch 5' adaptor carrying 12 random nucleotides. Each sample yielded at least 3 million CDR3-containing paired-end reads. First-strand cDNA synthesis was performed from all RNA using the Mint cDNA synthesis kit, with priming by a TRBC-specific oligonucleotide. Following uracil-DNA glycosylase treatment, all cDNA underwent a first 18-cycle PCR with the universal primers M1SS and BC2_uni_R. The authors' analysis ran thus. For normalization, 1 million high-quality reads, each with a distinct molecular identifier, were randomly selected from each sample. Instead of being binned into consensus sequences, reads that shared molecular identifiers were thrown out. MiTCR, set to a Q25 quality threshold and the strictest error-elimination algorithm, was used for CDR3 identification, clonotype clustering and error correction. A nonparametric unseen species model using Euler transformation provided a lower-bound estimate of total TCR beta diversity. TCRdb ran its own pipeline on the public reads, namely fastp trimming at Q25 and MiXCR clone calling, and kept in-frame beta chains. Each entry merges the rows of one CDR3 protein and shows their most common DNA and genes. These V and J calls rely on TCRdb rather than the paper's analysis. The sample includes roughly 1,800,000 distinct CDR3 sequences, with just under 50% observed a single time. The ten largest clones take up around 2.1% of the sample.

The study at large found these results: As age increased, observed TCR beta diversity per million T cells dropped in a roughly linear way, and a significant reduction was already evident by age roughly 40. The long-lived group showed more naive CD4+ T cells, fewer expanded clones and increased TCR diversity than the aged group, suggesting age selection. Estimates of total diversity based on one million sequenced T cells were regarded as lower bounds and as underestimates. Since profiling was done on bulk unsorted PBMCs, naive and antigen-experienced compartments could not be conclusively compared. Observed TCR beta diversity correlated strongly with the percentage of naive T cells measured by flow cytometry. The CMV infection status of donors was not known, potentially confounding age-related changes in expanded clonotypes.

The chain is assembled from TRBV20-1 and TRBJ2-1, and 9 junction bases match TRBD1. The origin of this receptor is a woman aged 40 to 50 in good health. Source material: blood. The DNA sequence is as follows: TGCAGTGCCCACTACCCGGGACAGGGATCCTACAATGAGCAGTTCTTC. Its protein reads: CSAHYPGQGSYNEQFF.